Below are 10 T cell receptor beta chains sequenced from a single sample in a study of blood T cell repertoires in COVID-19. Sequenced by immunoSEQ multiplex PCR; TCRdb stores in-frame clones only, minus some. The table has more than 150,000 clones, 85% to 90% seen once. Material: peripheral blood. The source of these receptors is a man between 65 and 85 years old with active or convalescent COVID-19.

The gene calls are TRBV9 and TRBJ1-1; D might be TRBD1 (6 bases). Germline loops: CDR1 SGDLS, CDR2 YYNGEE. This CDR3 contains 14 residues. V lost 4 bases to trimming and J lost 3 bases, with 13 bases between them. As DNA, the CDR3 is TGTGCCAGCAGCCCCCCCGAGGGGGACACTGAAGCTTTCTTT. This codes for CASSPPEGDTEAFF.

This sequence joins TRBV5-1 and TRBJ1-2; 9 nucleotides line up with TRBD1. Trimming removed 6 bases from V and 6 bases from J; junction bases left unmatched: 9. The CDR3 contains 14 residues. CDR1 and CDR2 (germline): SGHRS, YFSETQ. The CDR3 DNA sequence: TGCGCCAGCAAAACGTCCACAGGGGGCGATGGCTACACCTTC. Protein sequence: CASKTSTGGDGYTF.

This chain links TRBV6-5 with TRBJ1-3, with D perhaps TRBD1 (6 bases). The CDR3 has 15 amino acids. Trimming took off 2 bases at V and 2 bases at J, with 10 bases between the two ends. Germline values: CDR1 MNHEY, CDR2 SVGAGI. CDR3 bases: TGTGCCAGCAGTTACGAGTGGGGGCCTGGAAACACCATATATTTT. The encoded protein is CASSYEWGPGNTIYF.

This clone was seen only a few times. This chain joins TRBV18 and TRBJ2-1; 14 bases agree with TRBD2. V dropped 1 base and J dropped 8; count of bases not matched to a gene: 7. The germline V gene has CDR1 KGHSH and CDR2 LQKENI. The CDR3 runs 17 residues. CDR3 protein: CASSPRGGTSGSYEQFF. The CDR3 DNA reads TGTGCCAGCTCACCACGTGGAGGGACTAGCGGGAGTTATGAGCAGTTCTTC.

The CDR3 here is CASSSIAYEQYF. The CDR3 DNA reads TGTGCCAGCAGTTCTATAGCCTACGAGCAGTACTTC. The V gene is TRBV6-6, the J gene TRBJ2-7, with D hard to call. The CDR3 is made up of 12 amino acids. The V and J ends lost 4 bases and 2 bases respectively, with 6 bases between them. Germline CDR1 reads MNHNY; CDR2 reads SVGAGI (reference sequence).

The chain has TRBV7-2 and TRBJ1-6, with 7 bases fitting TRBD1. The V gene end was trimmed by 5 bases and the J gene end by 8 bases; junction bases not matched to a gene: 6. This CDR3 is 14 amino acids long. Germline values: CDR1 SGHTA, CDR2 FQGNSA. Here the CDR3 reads CASSPDRADSPLHF. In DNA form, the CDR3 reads TGTGCCAGCAGCCCTGACAGGGCTGATTCACCCCTCCACTTT.

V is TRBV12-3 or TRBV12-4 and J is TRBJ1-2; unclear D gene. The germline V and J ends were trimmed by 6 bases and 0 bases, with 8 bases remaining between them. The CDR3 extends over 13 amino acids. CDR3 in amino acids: CASRSGSNYGYTF. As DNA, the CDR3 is TGTGCCAGCAGGTCAGGTTCTAACTATGGCTACACCTTC.

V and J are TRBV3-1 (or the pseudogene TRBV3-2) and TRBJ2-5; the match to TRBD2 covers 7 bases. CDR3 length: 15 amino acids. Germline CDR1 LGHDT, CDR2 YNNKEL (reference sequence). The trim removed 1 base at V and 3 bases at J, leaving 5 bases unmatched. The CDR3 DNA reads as TGTGCCAGCAGCCAAGTTACGGGGAGGGAAGAGACCCAGTACTTC. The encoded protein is CASSQVTGREETQYF.

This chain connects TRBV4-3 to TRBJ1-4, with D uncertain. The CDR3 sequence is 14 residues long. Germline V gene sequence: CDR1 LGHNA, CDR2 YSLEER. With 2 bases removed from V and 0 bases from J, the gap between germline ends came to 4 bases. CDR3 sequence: CASSQSSTNEKLFF. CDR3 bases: TGCGCCAGCAGCCAATCCTCAACTAATGAAAAACTGTTTTTT.

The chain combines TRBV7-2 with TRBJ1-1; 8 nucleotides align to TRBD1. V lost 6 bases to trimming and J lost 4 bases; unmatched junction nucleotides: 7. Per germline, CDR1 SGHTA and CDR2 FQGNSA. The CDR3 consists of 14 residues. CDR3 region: CASSWDRIRTEAFF. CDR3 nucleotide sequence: TGTGCCAGCAGTTGGGACAGGATTCGCACTGAAGCTTTCTTT.